This record looks at one T cell receptor (beta chain) sequence and its context. Its target is unknown. This entry comes from a study of graft-versus-host responses after intestinal transplantation. In the study overall: Transplantation in recipients was multivisceral, liver-intestinal, or isolated intestinal. Tacrolimus and steroids were given for around three years to all recipients after anti-thymocyte globulin induction.

Overall study results and limits: Circulating GvH clones peaking coincided with falling HvG clones soon after transplant. Detection of GvH clones occurred in recipient marrow, and some had their first appearance in ileum or blood.

Generated by immunoSEQ multiplex PCR, the TCRdb table keeps only in-frame clones and is missing some. The data hold about 110,000 clones, with 87% observed a single time. The source is a human donor who was the organ donor for an intestinal transplant. This specimen was unstimulated CD4+ T cells sorted from spleen or lymph node cells, taken before transplant.

DNA of the CDR3: TGTGCCAGCAGCCAAGATGGGACTTCCCGCTCCGGCTATGGCTACACCTTC. It yields the protein CASSQDGTSRSGYGYTF. The chain uses TRBV4-2 and TRBJ1-2, with TRBD1 as a possible D gene (5 bases). Germline V gives CDR1 LGHNA, CDR2 YNFKEQ. The V end lost 0 bases, the J end lost 4 bases, and 18 bases lay between the germline ends. The CDR3 has 17 amino acids.